This T cell receptor (beta chain) emerged from a study of early T cells in non-severe SARS-CoV-2 infection. This clonotype was seen many times. Each cDNA molecule carried a unique molecular identifier. Each CDR3 protein gets one entry after TCRdb re-called the 5' RACE reads with MiXCR. The sample carries tens of thousands of distinct CDR3 sequences, more than 12% recorded once. Germline CDR1 and CDR2: MGHDK and SYGVNS. V was trimmed by 1 base and J by 8 bases, leaving 17 bases between them. CDR3 length: 15 amino acids. The clonotype comes from an adult who was a healthcare worker with PCR-confirmed SARS-CoV-2 infection or an uninfected control (not recorded which). The rearrangement links TRBV25-1 to TRBJ1-2; D is possibly TRBD1 (5 bases). The sequencing sample was made of whole blood. This CDR3 is CASSEWKGPERGYTF. CDR3 sequence (DNA): TGTGCCAGCAGTGAATGGAAGGGGCCAGAGCGAGGCTACACCTTC.